One sample yielded the 11 T cell receptor beta chains listed below, sequenced in a study of T cell repertoires in cytomegalovirus infection (dated by TCRdb to about 2019). The sequencer was an Illumina HiSeq 1500. TCRdb reprocessing: public reads trimmed at Q25 with fastp, clones called with MiXCR, in-frame beta chains kept. CDR3 protein sequences are deduplicated, and each keeps its most common genes and DNA. The sample table contains 400,000 or so distinct CDR3 sequences; only one count was recorded for under 40% of them. The ten largest account for roughly 13% of the sample. Sequencing input: PBMCs. The source of these receptors is a human donor in good health (CMV status not recorded). Some clones in this sample may be carry-over from other donors' samples.

The gene calls are TRBV18 and TRBJ1-4; the D is unclear. Per germline, CDR1 KGHSH and CDR2 LQKENI. The CDR3 has 13 amino acids. Trimming removed 0 bases at V and 8 bases at J, with 7 bases between. CDR3 region: CASSPPLREKLFF. DNA of the CDR3: TGTGCCAGCTCACCACCGTTACGCGAAAAACTGTTTTTT.

The chain carries TRBV12-3 or TRBV12-4 and TRBJ1-3; TRBD1 matches 8 bases. V lost 7 bases to trimming and J lost 4 bases; unmatched junction nucleotides: 21. The CDR3 loop spans 19 amino acids. The CDR3 DNA follows: TGTGCCAGCAACCACGGTCCAGGGGGCGGCAGTCGGGAGGGAAACACCATATATTTT. Translation gives CASNHGPGGGSREGNTIYF.

About this clonotype itself: This CDR3 fails to terminate in the conserved phenylalanine or tryptophan, so it likely reflects a read error. V gene TRBV4-3 combines with J gene TRBJ2-7; a possible D gene is TRBD2 (6 bases). The V end was cut by 0 bases, the J end by 0 bases, with 12 bases between. CDR1 is LGHNA, CDR2 YSLEER, per germline. This CDR3 has 16 residues. CDR3 protein: CASSQEGRGDSYEQYL. The CDR3 DNA follows: TGCGCCAGCAGCCAAGAGGGGCGGGGAGACTCCTACGAGCAGTACTTA.

Many counts were recorded for this clonotype. The genes are TRBV7-2 and TRBJ1-3; tentative D call: TRBD1 (5 bases). Trimming cost V 4 bases and J 1 base, with 14 bases left between them. The CDR3 sequence is 16 residues long. Germline V gives CDR1 SGHTA, CDR2 FQGNSA. CDR3 in amino acids: CASSWQDTVSGNTIYF. CDR3 coding DNA: TGTGCCAGCAGCTGGCAGGACACTGTTTCTGGAAACACCATATATTTT.

V is TRBV15 and J is TRBJ2-3; 8 bases align to TRBD2. Germline V gene data show CDR1 as LNHNV and CDR2 as YYDKDF (reference sequence). V shed 6 bases, J shed 0 bases, and the junction held 2 bases outside the gene matches. This CDR3 has 14 amino acids. This chain's CDR3 is CATRERGSTDTQYF. CDR3 in DNA: TGTGCCACCAGAGAGCGGGGGAGCACAGATACGCAGTATTTT.

Comments on this clonotype: With a much larger clone just one base away, this may be a read error. V usage is TRBV6-1 and J usage is TRBJ2-2; D is possibly TRBD1 or TRBD2 (5 bases each). The V gene's germline CDR1 is MNHNS and CDR2 SASEGT. The CDR3 sequence is 15 residues long. Here the CDR3 DNA reads TGTGCCAGCAGAAAGATGACAGTGGACACCGGGGAGCTGGTTTTT. It encodes CASRKMTVDTGELVF.

This chain joins TRBV10-2 and TRBJ1-6; the D is unclear. Germline V lookup: CDR1 WSHSY, CDR2 SAAADI. The V gene lost 3 bases and the J gene lost 5 bases, with 11 bases spanning the gap. The CDR3 covers 15 residues. As DNA, the CDR3 is TGCGCCAGCAGTGATAGAGACGCCGATAATTCACCCCTCCACTTT. Encoded protein: CASSDRDADNSPLHF.

In this sample, this clonotype turned up a few times. The chain couples TRBV6-6 to TRBJ1-1; 8 bases align to TRBD1. With 8 bases clipped from V and 4 bases from J, the junction kept 9 bases outside the gene matches. Per germline, CDR1 MNHNY and CDR2 SVGAGI (reference sequence). This CDR3 comprises 14 residues. In nucleotides, the CDR3 is TGTGCCAGCGGTCAGACAGGGGTGGGCACTGAAGCTTTCTTT. Its protein product is CASGQTGVGTEAFF.

This clonotype has a single count. Germline is not matched at one junction end, which may reflect a read error. The chain uses TRBV5-5 and TRBJ1-6; 9 positions match TRBD1. CDR3 length: 15 residues. Germline V CDR1 and CDR2: SGHKS, YYEKEE (reference sequence). CDR3 sequence reads: CASSKGQGYNSTLHF. CDR3 coding DNA: TGTGCCAGCAGCAAAGGACAGGGGTATAATTCAACCCTCCACTTT.

This chain connects TRBV27 to TRBJ1-2; D not resolved. The V end was cut by 5 bases, the J end by 8 bases, with 12 bases between. This CDR3 is built from 12 residues. Germline CDR1 MNHEY, CDR2 SMNVEV (reference sequence). CDR3 nucleotides: TGTGCCAGCAGTACCCGGGGTCGGGGCTACACCTTC. Its translation is CASSTRGRGYTF.

This chain uses TRBV2 with TRBJ2-5; D is undetermined. Germline assignment: CDR1 SNHLY and CDR2 FYNNEI. The CDR3 spans 14 residues. The V end lost 1 base, the J end lost 2 bases, and 8 bases lay between the germline ends. The CDR3 DNA reads as TGTGCCAGCAGTGAAGACAACTTACAAGAGACCCAGTACTTC. Translation gives CASSEDNLQETQYF.